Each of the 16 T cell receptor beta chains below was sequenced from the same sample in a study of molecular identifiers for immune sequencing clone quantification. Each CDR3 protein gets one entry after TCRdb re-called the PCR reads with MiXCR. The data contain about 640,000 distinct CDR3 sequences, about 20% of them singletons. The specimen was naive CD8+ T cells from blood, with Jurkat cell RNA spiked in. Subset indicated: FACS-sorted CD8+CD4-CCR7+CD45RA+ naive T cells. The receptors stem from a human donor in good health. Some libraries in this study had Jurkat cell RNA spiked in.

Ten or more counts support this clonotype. CDR3 amino acids: CASSPSSVQETQYF. The CDR3 nucleotides read TGTGCCAGCTCACCGTCCAGCGTCCAAGAGACCCAGTACTTC. The gene calls are TRBV18 and TRBJ2-5; the D is unclear. Trimming took off 3 bases at V and 1 base at J, with 9 bases between the two ends. The CDR3 has 14 amino acids. The germline gives CDR1 KGHSH, CDR2 LQKENI. Supplemented by reference TRBV18 and TRBJ2-5, the full variable domain reads NAGVMQNPRHLVRRRGQEARLRCSPMKGHSHVYWYRQLPEEGLKFMVYLQKENIIDESGMPKERFSAEFPKEGPSILRIQQVVRGDSAAYFCASSPSSVQETQYFGPGTRLLVL.

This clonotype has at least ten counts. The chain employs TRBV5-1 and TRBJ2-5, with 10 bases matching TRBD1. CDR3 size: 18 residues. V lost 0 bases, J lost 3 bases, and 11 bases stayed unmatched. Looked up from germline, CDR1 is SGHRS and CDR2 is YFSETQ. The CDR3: CASSLGDRGYRPEETQYF. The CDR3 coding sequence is TGCGCCAGCAGCTTGGGGGACAGGGGATACCGGCCAGAAGAGACCCAGTACTTC.

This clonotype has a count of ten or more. The CDR3 region is CACGGADNTEAFF. CDR3 sequence (DNA): TGTGCCTGCGGGGGGGCCGATAACACTGAAGCTTTCTTT. The chain combines TRBV30 with TRBJ1-1; possible D gene TRBD1, 6 bases. Germline CDR1 and CDR2: GTSNPN and SVGIG (reference sequence). CDR3 length: 13 amino acids. Trimming took off 6 bases at V and 2 bases at J, with 13 bases between the two ends.

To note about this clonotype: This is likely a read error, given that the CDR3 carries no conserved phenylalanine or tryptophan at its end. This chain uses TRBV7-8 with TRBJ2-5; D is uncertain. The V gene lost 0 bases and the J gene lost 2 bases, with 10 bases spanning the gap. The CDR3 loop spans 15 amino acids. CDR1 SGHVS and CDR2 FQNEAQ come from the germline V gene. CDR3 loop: CASSLAAGTQETQYL. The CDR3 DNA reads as TGTGCCAGCAGCTTAGCGGCAGGAACACAAGAGACCCAGTACCTC.

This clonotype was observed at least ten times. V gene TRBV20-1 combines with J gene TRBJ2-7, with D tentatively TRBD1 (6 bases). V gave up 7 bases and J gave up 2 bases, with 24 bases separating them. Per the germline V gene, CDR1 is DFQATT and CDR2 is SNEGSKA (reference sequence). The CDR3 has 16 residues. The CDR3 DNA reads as TGCAGTGTCAAGACAGGCGGGTCTACTTTCCCCTACGAGCAGTACTTC. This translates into CSVKTGGSTFPYEQYF.

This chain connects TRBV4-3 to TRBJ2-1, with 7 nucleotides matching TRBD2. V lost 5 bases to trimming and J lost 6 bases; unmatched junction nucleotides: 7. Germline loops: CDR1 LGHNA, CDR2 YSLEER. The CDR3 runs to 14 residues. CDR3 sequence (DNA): TGCGCCAGCAGCGGACGGGACTATAGCAATGAGCAGTTCTTC. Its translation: CASSGRDYSNEQFF.

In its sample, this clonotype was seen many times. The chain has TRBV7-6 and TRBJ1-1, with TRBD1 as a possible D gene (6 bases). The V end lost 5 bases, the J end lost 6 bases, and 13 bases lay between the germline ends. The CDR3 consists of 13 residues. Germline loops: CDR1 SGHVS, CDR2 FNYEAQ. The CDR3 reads CASSTGQTAEAFF. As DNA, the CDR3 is TGTGCCAGCAGCACAGGACAGACGGCTGAAGCTTTCTTT.

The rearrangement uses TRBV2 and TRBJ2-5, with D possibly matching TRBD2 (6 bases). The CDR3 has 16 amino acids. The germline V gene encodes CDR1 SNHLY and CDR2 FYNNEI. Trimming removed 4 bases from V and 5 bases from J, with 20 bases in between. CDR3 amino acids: CASSVVELAVRETQYF. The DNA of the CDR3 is TGTGCCAGCAGTGTTGTAGAACTAGCTGTTAGGGAGACCCAGTACTTC.

The CDR3 reads CSAREARGVNQPQHF. For the CDR3, the DNA is TGCAGTGCTAGAGAGGCTCGGGGAGTTAATCAGCCCCAGCATTTT. V is TRBV20-1 and J is TRBJ1-5, with D uncertain. Trimming left V 0 bases short and J 4 bases short, with 13 bases between. The CDR3 is 15 residues long. CDR1 DFQATT and CDR2 SNEGSKA come from the germline V gene (reference sequence).

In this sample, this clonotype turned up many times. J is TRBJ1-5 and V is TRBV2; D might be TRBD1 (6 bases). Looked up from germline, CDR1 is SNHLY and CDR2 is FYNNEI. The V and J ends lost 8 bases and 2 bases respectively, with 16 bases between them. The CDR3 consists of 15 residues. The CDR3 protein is CASSDRPQGNQPQHF. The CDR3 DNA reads TGTGCCAGCTCAGACAGGCCACAGGGCAATCAGCCCCAGCATTTT.

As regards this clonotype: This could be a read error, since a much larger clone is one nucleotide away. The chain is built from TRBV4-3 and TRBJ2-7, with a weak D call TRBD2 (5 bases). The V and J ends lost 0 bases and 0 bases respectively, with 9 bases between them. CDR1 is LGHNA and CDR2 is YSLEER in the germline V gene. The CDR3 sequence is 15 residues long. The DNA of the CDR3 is TGCGCCAGCAGCCAAGATTGGGGAGACTCCTACGAGCAGTACTTC. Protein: CASSQDWGDSYEQYF.

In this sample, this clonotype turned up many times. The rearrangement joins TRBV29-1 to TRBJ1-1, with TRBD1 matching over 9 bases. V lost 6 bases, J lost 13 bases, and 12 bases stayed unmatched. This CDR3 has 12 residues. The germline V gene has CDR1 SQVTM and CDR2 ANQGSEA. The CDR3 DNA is TGCAGCGTCCCGGGACAGGGTAACTGGTGTTTCTTT. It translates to CSVPGQGNWCFF.

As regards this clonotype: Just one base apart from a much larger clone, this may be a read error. The CDR3 loop reads CASSESRQTQYF. DNA for the CDR3: TGTGCCAGCAGCGAGAGCCGTCAGACCCAGTACTTC. The chain joins TRBV7-6 to TRBJ2-5; D not resolved. There are 12 residues in the CDR3. The V gene's germline CDR1 is SGHVS and CDR2 FNYEAQ. Between the trimmed V and J ends, which lost 5 bases and 6 bases, there was a span of 10 bases.

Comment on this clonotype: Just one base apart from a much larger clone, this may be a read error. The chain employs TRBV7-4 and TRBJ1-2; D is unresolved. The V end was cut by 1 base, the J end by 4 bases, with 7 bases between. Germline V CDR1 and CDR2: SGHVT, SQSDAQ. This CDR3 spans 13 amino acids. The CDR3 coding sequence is TGTGCCAGCAGCTTAGACCAGAGCTATGGCTACACCTTC. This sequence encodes CASSLDQSYGYTF.

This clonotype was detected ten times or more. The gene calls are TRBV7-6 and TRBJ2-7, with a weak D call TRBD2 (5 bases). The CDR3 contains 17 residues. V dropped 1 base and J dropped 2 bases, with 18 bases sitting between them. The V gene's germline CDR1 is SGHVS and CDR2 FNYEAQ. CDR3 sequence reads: CASSLEVILSGPYEQYF. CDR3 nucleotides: TGTGCCAGCAGCTTAGAAGTGATTCTCAGCGGCCCCTACGAGCAGTACTTC. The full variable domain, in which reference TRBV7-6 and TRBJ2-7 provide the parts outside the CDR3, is GAGVSQSPRYKVTKRGQDVALRCDPISGHVSLYWYRQALGQGPEFLTYFNYEAQQDKSGLPNDRFSAERPEGSISTLTIQRTEQRDSAMYRCASSLEVILSGPYEQYFGPGTRLTVT.

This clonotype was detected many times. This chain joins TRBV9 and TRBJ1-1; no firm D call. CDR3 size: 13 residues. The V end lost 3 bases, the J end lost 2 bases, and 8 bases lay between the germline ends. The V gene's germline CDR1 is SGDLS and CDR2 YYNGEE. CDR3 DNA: TGTGCCAGCAGCGCCGACGGAAACACTGAAGCTTTCTTT. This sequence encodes CASSADGNTEAFF.